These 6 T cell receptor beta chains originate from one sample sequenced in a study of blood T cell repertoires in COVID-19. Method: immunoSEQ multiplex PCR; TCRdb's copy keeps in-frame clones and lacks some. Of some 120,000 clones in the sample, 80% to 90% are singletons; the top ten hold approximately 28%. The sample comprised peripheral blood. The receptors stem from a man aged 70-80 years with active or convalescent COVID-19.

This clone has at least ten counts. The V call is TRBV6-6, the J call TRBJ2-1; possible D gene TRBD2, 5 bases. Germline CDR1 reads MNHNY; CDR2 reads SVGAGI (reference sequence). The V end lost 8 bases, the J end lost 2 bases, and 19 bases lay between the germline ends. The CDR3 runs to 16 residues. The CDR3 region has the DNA TGTGCCAGCCTCGCCGGCGACTATTATACCTACAATGAGCAGTTCTTC. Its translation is CASLAGDYYTYNEQFF.

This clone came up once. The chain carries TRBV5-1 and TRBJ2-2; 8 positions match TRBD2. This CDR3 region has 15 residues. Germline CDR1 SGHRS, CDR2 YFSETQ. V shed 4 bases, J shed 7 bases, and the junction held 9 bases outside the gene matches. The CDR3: CASSLERERGGELFF. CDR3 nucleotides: TGCGCCAGCAGCCTTGAGCGGGAGAGAGGCGGGGAGCTGTTTTTT.

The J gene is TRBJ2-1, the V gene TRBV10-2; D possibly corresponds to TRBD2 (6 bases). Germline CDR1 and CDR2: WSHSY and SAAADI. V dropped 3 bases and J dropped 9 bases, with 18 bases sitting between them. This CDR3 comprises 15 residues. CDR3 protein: CASSETGGTLGEQFF. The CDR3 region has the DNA TGCGCCAGCAGTGAAACCGGGGGTACGTTGGGTGAGCAGTTCTTC.

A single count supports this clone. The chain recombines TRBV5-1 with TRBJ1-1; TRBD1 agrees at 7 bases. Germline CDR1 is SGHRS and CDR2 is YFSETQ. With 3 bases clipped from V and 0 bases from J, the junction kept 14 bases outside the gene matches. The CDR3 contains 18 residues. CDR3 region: CASSSGTEEILMNTEAFF. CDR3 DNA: TGCGCCAGCAGCTCCGGGACAGAAGAAATTTTAATGAACACTGAAGCTTTCTTT. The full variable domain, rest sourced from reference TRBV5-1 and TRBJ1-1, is KAGVTQTPRYLIKTRGQQVTLSCSPISGHRSVSWYQQTPGQGLQFLFEYFSETQRNKGNFPGRFSGRQFSNSRSEMNVSTLELGDSALYLCASSSGTEEILMNTEAFFGQGTRLTVV.

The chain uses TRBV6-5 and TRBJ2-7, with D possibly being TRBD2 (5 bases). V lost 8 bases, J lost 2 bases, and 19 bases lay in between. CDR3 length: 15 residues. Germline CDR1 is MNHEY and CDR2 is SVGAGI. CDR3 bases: TGTGCCAGCGGGTCCGAGCGGAGCCCCCCCTACGAGCAGTACTTC. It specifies CASGSERSPPYEQYF.

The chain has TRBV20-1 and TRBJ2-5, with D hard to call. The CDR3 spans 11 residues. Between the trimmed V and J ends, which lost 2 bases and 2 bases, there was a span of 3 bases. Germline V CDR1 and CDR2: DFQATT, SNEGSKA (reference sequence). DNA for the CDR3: TGCAGTGCTAGACAGCAAGAGACCCAGTACTTC. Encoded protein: CSARQQETQYF.